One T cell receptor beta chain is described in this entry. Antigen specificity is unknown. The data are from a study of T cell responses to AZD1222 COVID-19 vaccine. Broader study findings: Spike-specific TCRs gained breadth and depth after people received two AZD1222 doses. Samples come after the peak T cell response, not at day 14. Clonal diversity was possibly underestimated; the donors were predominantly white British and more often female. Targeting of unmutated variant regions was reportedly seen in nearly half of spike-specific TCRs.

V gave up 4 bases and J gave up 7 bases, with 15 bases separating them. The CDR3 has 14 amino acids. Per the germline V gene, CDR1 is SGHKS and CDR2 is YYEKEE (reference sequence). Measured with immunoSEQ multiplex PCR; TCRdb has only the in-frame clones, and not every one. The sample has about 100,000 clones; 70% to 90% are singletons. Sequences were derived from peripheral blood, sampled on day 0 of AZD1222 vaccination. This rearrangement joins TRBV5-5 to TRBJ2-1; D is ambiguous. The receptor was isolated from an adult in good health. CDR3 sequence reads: CASSNLPQQNEQFF. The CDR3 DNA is TGTGCCAGCAGCAACCTCCCCCAGCAGAATGAGCAGTTCTTC.